These T cell receptor beta chains were read from a single sample in a study of blood T cell repertoires in COVID-19. Using immunoSEQ multiplex PCR, the repertoire was profiled, and TCRdb retains in-frame clones only, with some absent. The sample includes 150,000 to 200,000 clones, less than 85% of them seen just once. The sample comprised PBMCs or T cells enriched from blood (not recorded which). The receptors were sampled from a man in his 60s who had recovered from COVID-19. Both conserved end residues are part of each CDR3. D genes are given only for firm matches. Size tells how often a clone was seen (once, few, many) or the class of an expanded clone, and some rows leave it out.

TRBV7-9	NA	TRBJ1-1	NA	CASSSSTEAFF	TGTGCCAGCAGCTCCAGCACTGAAGCTTTCTTT
TRBV14	NA	TRBJ2-3	NA	CASSNRVSTDTQYF	TGTGCCAGCAGCAACAGGGTATCCACAGATACGCAGTATTTT
TRBV7-3	TRBD2	TRBJ2-7	NA	CASSRLAGGRKTYEQYF	TGTGCCAGCAGTAGGCTAGCGGGAGGACGAAAGACCTACGAGCAGTACTTC
TRBV5-6	NA	TRBJ1-5	NA	CASSWGRGQPQHF	TGTGCCAGCAGCTGGGGTCGAGGGCAGCCCCAGCATTTT
TRBV5-1	NA	TRBJ2-1	few	CASSTPGGTPGEQFF	TGCGCCAGCAGCACCCCCGGGGGAACCCCAGGTGAGCAGTTCTTC
TRBV3-1/TRBV3-2	TRBD2	TRBJ2-3	NA	CASSQKGLAGRGTDTQYF	TGTGCCAGCAGCCAAAAAGGACTAGCGGGGCGGGGCACAGATACGCAGTATTTT
TRBV27	NA	TRBJ2-7	NA	CASSFLGRYEQYF	TGTGCCAGCAGTTTTTTGGGCCGATACGAGCAGTACTTC
TRBV29-1	TRBD2	TRBJ2-1	NA	CSVGAGVSEQFF	TGCAGCGTTGGAGCGGGGGTGAGTGAGCAGTTCTTC
TRBV27	TRBD2	TRBJ2-5	NA	CASSLIRGGETQYF	TGTGCCAGCAGTTTAATCCGGGGAGGGGAGACCCAGTACTTC
TRBV29-1	TRBD1	TRBJ1-6	NA	CSVGDRLNSPLHF	TGCAGCGTGGGGGACAGACTGAATTCACCCCTCCACTTT
TRBV5-8	NA	TRBJ1-3	NA	CASSLTESWVNTIYF	TGTGCCAGCAGCCTGACAGAATCCTGGGTGAACACCATATATTTT
TRBV6-5	TRBD1	TRBJ1-2	NA	CASSYSGQDYGYTF	TGTGCCAGCAGTTACTCGGGACAGGACTATGGCTACACCTTC
TRBV28	NA	TRBJ2-1	NA	CASSRADSNYNEQFF	TGTGCCAGCAGTCGCGCGGACAGCAACTACAATGAGCAGTTCTTC
TRBV5-1	NA	TRBJ1-2	NA	CASSLTADQNYGYTF	TGCGCCAGCAGCTTGACGGCGGATCAGAACTATGGCTACACCTTC
TRBV7-9	TRBD2	TRBJ2-7	NA	CASSLAGSGSTYEQYF	TGTGCCAGCAGCTTAGCAGGTAGCGGGTCGACCTACGAGCAGTACTTC
TRBV7-2	TRBD2	TRBJ2-1	NA	CASSLGGSGTPYNEQFF	TGTGCCAGCAGCTTAGGGGGTAGCGGGACCCCCTACAATGAGCAGTTCTTC
TRBV24-1	NA	TRBJ2-7	NA	CATSDAGSYEQYF	TGTGCCACCAGTGATGCGGGGTCCTACGAGCAGTACTTC
TRBV28	NA	TRBJ1-1	NA	CASRMRETEAFF	TGTGCCAGCAGAATGAGGGAGACTGAAGCTTTCTTT
TRBV2	NA	TRBJ2-3	NA	CASSGLWDTQYF	TGTGCCAGCAGTGGACTGTGGGATACGCAGTATTTT
TRBV1	NA	TRBJ2-5	NA	CTSTHRRTSGVLIQETQYF	TGCACCAGCACCCACCGTAGGACTAGCGGGGTGTTGATTCAAGAGACCCAGTACTTC
TRBV19	TRBD1	TRBJ2-5	NA	CASSIDQGQGKETQYF	TGTGCCAGTAGTATAGATCAAGGACAGGGAAAAGAGACCCAGTACTTC
TRBV5-5	NA	TRBJ1-4	NA	CASSLGGGTTNEKLFF	TGTGCCAGCAGCTTGGGTGGGGGCACAACTAATGAAAAACTGTTTTTT
TRBV7-9	NA	TRBJ1-4	once	CASSPGTAGDEKLFF	TGTGCCAGCAGCCCCGGGACGGCGGGAGATGAAAAACTGTTTTTT
TRBV7-3	NA	TRBJ2-3	NA	CASSLTTQRGDTQYF	TGTGCCAGCAGCTTAACAACCCAGCGCGGGGATACGCAGTATTTT
TRBV5-6	TRBD1	TRBJ2-3	few	CASSFGTGGPDTQYF	TGTGCCAGCAGCTTCGGGACAGGGGGCCCAGATACGCAGTATTTT